Below, one T cell receptor (beta chain) is given with its context. PCR primers comprised 60 Vbeta and 13 Jbeta primers. Method: immunoSEQ multiplex PCR; TCRdb's copy keeps in-frame clones and lacks some. The sample carries more than 95,000 clones, less than 85% recorded once. The data belong to a study of cytomegalovirus exposure and HLA in healthy donors. V was shortened by 2 bases and J by 4 bases, with 8 bases between the two germline ends. Germline V gives CDR1 SEHNR, CDR2 FQNEAQ (reference sequence). The CDR3 length is 13 residues. This rearrangement joins TRBV7-9 to TRBJ1-1; no clear D gene. The clonotype comes from a female donor in good health and CMV-seronegative. The sequencing input was PBMCs. The CDR3 nucleotides are TGTGCCAGCAGCTTAAAAGCGGCCACTGAAGCTTTCTTT. Translation: CASSLKAATEAFF.